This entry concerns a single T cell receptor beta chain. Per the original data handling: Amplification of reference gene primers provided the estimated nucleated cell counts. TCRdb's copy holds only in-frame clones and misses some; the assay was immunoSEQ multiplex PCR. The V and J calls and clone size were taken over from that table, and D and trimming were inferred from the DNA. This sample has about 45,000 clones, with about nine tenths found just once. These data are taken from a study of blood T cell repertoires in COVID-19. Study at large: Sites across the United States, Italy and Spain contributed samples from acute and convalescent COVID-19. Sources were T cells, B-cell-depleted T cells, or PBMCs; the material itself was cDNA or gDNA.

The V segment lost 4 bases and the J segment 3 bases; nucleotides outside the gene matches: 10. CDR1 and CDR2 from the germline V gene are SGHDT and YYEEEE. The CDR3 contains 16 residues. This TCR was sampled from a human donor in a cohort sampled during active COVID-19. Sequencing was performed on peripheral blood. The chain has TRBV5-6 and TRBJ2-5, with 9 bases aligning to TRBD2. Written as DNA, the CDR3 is TGTGCCAGCAGCCCCGCGGCGGGGGGGTACAAAGAGACCCAGTACTTC. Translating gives CASSPAAGGYKETQYF.